This T cell receptor beta chain was identified during a study of blood T cell repertoires in COVID-19. Turning to the study itself: Both acute and convalescent COVID-19 samples were obtained from the United States, Italy and Spain. T cells, B-cell-depleted T cells, or PBMCs supplied cDNA or gDNA.

Germline V lookup: CDR1 MNHEY, CDR2 SVGAGI. CDR3 length: 12 residues. Trimming removed 5 bases at V and 4 bases at J, with 8 bases between. Per the original data handling: Reference gene primer amplification gave nucleated cell count estimates. Profiled with immunoSEQ multiplex PCR; TCRdb holds only in-frame clones, not every one. The V and J calls and clone size were taken over from that table, and D and trimming were inferred from the DNA. Found here are fewer than 65,000 clones, over 75% of them singletons; the top ten hold about 6.3%. The sequencing input was peripheral blood. The rearrangement uses TRBV6-5 and TRBJ1-1; possible D gene TRBD1, 6 bases. The TCR comes from a man aged 55-75 years with acute or convalescent COVID-19. DNA of the CDR3: TGTGCCAGCAGTATCAGGGGCACTGAAGCTTTCTTT. This sequence encodes CASSIRGTEAFF.